Reported below is one T cell receptor (beta chain). A second roughly 7 to 12 cycle PCR used barcoded and J-beta primers. A single record per CDR3 protein comes from TCRdb applying MiXCR to the 5' RACE reads. Of 1.5 million to 2 million distinct CDR3 sequences in the sample, around 48% were seen once. This sample was included in a study of blood T cells in healthy people across ages. The CDR3 totals 14 residues. With 6 bases removed from V and 9 bases from J, the gap between germline ends came to 18 bases. From germline, CDR1 is MNHNY and CDR2 SVGAGI (reference sequence). The chain uses TRBV6-6 and TRBJ2-1, with D maybe TRBD2 (6 bases). Sequenced: blood. The TCR was taken from a woman aged 35 to 49 in good health. The CDR3 sequence is CASRNGGSGGEQFF. The CDR3 nucleotides are TGTGCCAGCAGGAACGGGGGTTCTGGAGGTGAGCAGTTCTTC.